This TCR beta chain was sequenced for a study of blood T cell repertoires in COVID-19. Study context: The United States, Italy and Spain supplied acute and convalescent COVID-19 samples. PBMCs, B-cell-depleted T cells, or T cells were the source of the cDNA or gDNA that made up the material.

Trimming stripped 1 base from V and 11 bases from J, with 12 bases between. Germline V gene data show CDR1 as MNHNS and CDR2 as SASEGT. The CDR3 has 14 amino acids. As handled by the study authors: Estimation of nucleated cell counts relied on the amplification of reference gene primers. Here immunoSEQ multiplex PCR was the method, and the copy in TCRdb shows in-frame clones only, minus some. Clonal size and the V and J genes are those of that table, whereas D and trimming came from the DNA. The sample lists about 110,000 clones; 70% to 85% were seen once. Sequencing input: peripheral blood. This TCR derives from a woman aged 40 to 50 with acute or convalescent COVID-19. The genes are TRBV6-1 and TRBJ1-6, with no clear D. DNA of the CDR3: TGTGCCAGCAGTGAAGGAGGTAGTTTCACACCCCTCCACTTT. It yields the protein CASSEGGSFTPLHF.